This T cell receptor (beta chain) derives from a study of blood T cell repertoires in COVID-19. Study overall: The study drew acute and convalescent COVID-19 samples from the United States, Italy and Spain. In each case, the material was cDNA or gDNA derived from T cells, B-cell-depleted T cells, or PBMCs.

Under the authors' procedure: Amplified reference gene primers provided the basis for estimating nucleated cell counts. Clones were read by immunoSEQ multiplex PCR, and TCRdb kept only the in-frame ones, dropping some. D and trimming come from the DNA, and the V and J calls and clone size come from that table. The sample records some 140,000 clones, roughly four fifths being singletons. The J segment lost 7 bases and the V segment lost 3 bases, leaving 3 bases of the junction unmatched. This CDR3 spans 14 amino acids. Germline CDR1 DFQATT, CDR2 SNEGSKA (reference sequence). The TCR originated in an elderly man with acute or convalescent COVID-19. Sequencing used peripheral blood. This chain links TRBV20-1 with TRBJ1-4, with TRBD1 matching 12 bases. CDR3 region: CSASSGQGAEKLFF. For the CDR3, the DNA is TGCAGTGCTAGTTCGGGACAGGGGGCTGAAAAACTGTTTTTT.